The present T cell receptor beta chain was sequenced within a study of blood T cell repertoires in COVID-19. The CDR3 consists of 15 residues. Germline V lookup: CDR1 MNHNY, CDR2 SVGAGI (reference sequence). The V gene lost 2 bases and the J gene lost 2 bases, with 10 bases spanning the gap. Sequencing was performed with immunoSEQ multiplex PCR; in TCRdb, only in-frame clones are kept and a portion is missing. The sample lists around 140,000 clones, around 90% occurring once. The clonotype was recovered from a man between 60 and 75 years old with active or convalescent COVID-19. The sample taken for sequencing was peripheral blood. The V call is TRBV6-6, the J call TRBJ2-1, with unresolved D. The CDR3 DNA sequence: TGTGCCAGCAGTTACGAAGCTAACCCCTACAATGAGCAGTTCTTC. Translation: CASSYEANPYNEQFF.